These T cell receptor beta chains were read from a single sample in a study of beta chain features in type 1 diabetes. The method was immunoSEQ multiplex PCR; TCRdb's version includes in-frame clones alone and lacks a portion of them. Seen here are about 270,000 clones, 13% to 15% observed once, and the top ten hold about 0.016%. Sequenced sample: naive CD4+ T cells from blood. These receptor sequences come from a man younger than 45 with type 1 diabetes. CDR3s leave out the opening cysteine and the closing phenylalanine or tryptophan. Fields, in order: V gene, J gene, CDR3 protein.

>TRBV29-1|TRBJ2-1
SVTILAGTPNEQF
>TRBV4-2|TRBJ1-4
ASSRQSEKLF
>TRBV29-1|TRBJ1-1
SVSGGRLNTEAF
>TRBV6-5|TRBJ2-7
ASYDRVRFEQY
>TRBV28|TRBJ2-7
ASSSSYEQY
>TRBV5-1|TRBJ2-7
ASSRFASSYEQY
>TRBV29-1|.
SVGTALYEQY
>TRBV11-2|TRBJ2-1
ASRASGSSYNEQF
>TRBV20-1|TRBJ2-7
SRQAPLEQY
>TRBV29-1|TRBJ2-3
SASTSSTDTQY
>TRBV2|TRBJ2-3
ASLAGNVDTQY
>TRBV5-1|TRBJ2-1
ASSLGGQGSNEQF
>TRBV15|TRBJ2-1
ATSGGRNGNEQF
>TRBV27|TRBJ2-1
ASSPMTGLAYNEQF
>TRBV18|TRBJ1-1
ASSQRTENTEAF
>TRBV6-1|TRBJ1-1
ASRVQDGNTEAF